The 9 T cell receptor beta chains in this list originate from one sample, sequenced in a study of regulatory T cells in long-lasting Graves disease. Sequencing libraries for TCR beta were prepared with iRepertoire HTBI primers and Arm-PCR of CDR3 regions. Using its own MiXCR run on the multiplex PCR reads, TCRdb lists one record per CDR3 protein. Of some 490,000 distinct CDR3 sequences in the sample, about 12% were seen once. Documented time point: newly diagnosed GD, antithyroid drugs for less than 3 months. After RNA was extracted from PBMCs, the TCR library was made from it. The data also belong to a second study, concerning T cells in Graves' hyperthyroidism and ophthalmopathy.

The sequencing used peripheral blood mononuclear cells (PBMCs), collected at new diagnosis, from a patient treated with antithyroid drugs. These receptors were obtained from a woman in her thirties with Graves disease.

The sample holds many counts of this clonotype. This chain connects TRBV30 to TRBJ1-5, with D unresolved. This CDR3 spans 14 amino acids. Per the germline V gene, CDR1 is GTSNPN and CDR2 is SVGIG (reference sequence). The V and J ends lost 3 bases and 3 bases respectively, with 12 bases between them. CDR3 coding DNA: TGTGCCTGGAGCAAGGGAGGAACCAATCAGCCCCAGCATTTT. This sequence encodes CAWSKGGTNQPQHF.

The table lists this clonotype with many counts. The V and J genes are TRBV4-2 and TRBJ1-5; D is uncertain. Germline CDR1 LGHNA, CDR2 YNFKEQ. The V and J ends lost 5 bases and 7 bases respectively, with 12 bases between them. The CDR3 spans 13 residues. The CDR3 spells CASSDFRSQPQHF. The CDR3, as DNA: TGTGCCAGCAGCGATTTCAGGAGCCAGCCCCAGCATTTT.

This clonotype has a handful of counts. V usage is TRBV3-1 and J usage is TRBJ2-6; D possibly corresponds to TRBD1 (5 bases). Germline V gives CDR1 LGHDT, CDR2 YNNKEL (reference sequence). Deletions cut 1 base from V and 0 bases from J, with 13 bases between. The CDR3 runs 18 residues. CDR3 nucleotides: TGTGCCAGCAGCCAAGGTGGCAGGGCCAACTCTGGGGCCAACGTCCTGACTTTC. This encodes CASSQGGRANSGANVLTF.

This clonotype has more than one count but fewer than ten. V gene TRBV4-3 combines with J gene TRBJ2-5; D perhaps matches TRBD2 (6 bases). The CDR3 runs 14 residues. V lost 2 bases, J lost 5 bases, and 12 bases lay in between. Germline CDR1 and CDR2: LGHNA and YSLEER. CDR3 sequence: CASSQNTGVETQYF. CDR3 sequence (DNA): TGCGCCAGCAGCCAAAACACGGGAGTGGAGACCCAGTACTTC.

The gene calls are TRBV12-3 or TRBV12-4 and TRBJ2-5; TRBD2 agrees at 11 bases. J was trimmed by 6 bases and V by 3 bases; bases with no gene match: 15. This CDR3 region has 18 residues. The CDR3 is CASSFPKLAGARGKTQYF. CDR3 DNA: TGTGCCAGCAGTTTCCCCAAACTAGCGGGAGCGAGGGGGAAGACCCAGTACTTC.

The chain has TRBV2 and TRBJ2-1, with TRBD1 matching 9 bases. The CDR3 spans 14 residues. The V and J ends lost 10 bases and 5 bases, in that order; junction bases with no gene match: 9. Germline values: CDR1 SNHLY, CDR2 FYNNEI. Here the CDR3 reads CATGDRVIDNEQFF. The CDR3 nucleotides read TGTGCCACCGGGGACAGGGTTATCGACAATGAGCAGTTCTTC.

The chain recombines TRBV20-1 with TRBJ1-5; possibly TRBD1 for D (5 bases). The CDR3 consists of 16 residues. Germline V gene lookup returns CDR1 DFQATT and CDR2 SNEGSKA (reference sequence). V dropped 3 bases and J dropped 6 bases, with 21 bases sitting between them. The CDR3 sequence is CSASSRDLILGQPQHF. In nucleotides, the CDR3 is TGCAGTGCTAGTTCCAGGGACCTTATCCTGGGTCAGCCCCAGCATTTT.

This clonotype was seen repeatedly, ten times or more. V and J are TRBV14 and TRBJ1-1; D remains ambiguous. Germline loops: CDR1 SGHDN, CDR2 FVKESK. The CDR3 has 12 residues. V lost 4 bases, J lost 11 bases, and 14 bases lay in between. The CDR3 nucleotides are TGTGCCAGCAGCCTTACCCGAAGGAACGCTTTCTTT. This gives the protein CASSLTRRNAFF.

This clonotype was found many times. The chain recombines TRBV28 with TRBJ1-2; perhaps TRBD1 as D (5 bases). Per germline, CDR1 MDHEN and CDR2 SYDVKM. The CDR3 covers 14 residues. V lost 6 bases to trimming and J lost 4 bases, with 15 bases between them. The CDR3 nucleotides read TGTGCCAGCAGCCCCGTGGGGCAGGGCTATGGCTACACCTTC. The encoded protein is CASSPVGQGYGYTF.